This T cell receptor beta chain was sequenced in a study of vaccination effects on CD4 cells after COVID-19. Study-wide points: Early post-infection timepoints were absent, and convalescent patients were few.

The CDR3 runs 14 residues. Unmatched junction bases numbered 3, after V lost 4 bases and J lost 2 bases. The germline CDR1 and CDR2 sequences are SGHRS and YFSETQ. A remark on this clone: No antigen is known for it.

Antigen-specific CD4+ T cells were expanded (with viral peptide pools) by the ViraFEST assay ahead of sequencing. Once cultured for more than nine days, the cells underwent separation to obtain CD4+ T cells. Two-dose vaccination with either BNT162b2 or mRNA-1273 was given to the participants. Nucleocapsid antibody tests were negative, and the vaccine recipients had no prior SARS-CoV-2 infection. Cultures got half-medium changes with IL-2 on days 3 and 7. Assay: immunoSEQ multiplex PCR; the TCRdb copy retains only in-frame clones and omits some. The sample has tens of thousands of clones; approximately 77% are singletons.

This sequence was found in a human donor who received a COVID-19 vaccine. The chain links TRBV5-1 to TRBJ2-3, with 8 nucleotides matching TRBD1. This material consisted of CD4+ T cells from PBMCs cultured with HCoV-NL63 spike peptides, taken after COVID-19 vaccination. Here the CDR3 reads CASSPGQDTDTQYF. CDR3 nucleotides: TGCGCCAGCAGCCCGGGACAGGACACAGATACGCAGTATTTT.